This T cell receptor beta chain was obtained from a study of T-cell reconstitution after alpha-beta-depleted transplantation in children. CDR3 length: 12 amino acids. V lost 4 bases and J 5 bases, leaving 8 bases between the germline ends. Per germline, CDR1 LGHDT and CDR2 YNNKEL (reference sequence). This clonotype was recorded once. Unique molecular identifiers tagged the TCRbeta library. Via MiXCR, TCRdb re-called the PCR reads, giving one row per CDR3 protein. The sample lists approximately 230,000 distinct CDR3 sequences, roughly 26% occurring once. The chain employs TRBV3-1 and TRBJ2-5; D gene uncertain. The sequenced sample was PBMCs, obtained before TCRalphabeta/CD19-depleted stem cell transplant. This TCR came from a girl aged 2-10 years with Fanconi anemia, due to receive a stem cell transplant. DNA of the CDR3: TGTGCCAGCAGCCCGTTTGAGGAGACCCAGTACTTC. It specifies CASSPFEETQYF.